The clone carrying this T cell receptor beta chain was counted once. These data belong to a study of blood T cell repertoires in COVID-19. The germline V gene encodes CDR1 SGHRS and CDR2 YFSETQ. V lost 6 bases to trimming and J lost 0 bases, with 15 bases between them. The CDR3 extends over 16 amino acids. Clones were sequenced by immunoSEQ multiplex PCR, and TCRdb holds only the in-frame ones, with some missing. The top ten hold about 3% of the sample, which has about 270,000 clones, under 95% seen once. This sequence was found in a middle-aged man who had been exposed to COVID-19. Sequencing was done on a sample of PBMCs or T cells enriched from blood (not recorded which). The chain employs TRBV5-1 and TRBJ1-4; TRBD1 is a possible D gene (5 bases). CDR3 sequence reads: CASTARQLATNEKLFF. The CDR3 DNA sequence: TGCGCCAGCACGGCTAGACAGTTAGCAACTAATGAAAAACTGTTTTTT.